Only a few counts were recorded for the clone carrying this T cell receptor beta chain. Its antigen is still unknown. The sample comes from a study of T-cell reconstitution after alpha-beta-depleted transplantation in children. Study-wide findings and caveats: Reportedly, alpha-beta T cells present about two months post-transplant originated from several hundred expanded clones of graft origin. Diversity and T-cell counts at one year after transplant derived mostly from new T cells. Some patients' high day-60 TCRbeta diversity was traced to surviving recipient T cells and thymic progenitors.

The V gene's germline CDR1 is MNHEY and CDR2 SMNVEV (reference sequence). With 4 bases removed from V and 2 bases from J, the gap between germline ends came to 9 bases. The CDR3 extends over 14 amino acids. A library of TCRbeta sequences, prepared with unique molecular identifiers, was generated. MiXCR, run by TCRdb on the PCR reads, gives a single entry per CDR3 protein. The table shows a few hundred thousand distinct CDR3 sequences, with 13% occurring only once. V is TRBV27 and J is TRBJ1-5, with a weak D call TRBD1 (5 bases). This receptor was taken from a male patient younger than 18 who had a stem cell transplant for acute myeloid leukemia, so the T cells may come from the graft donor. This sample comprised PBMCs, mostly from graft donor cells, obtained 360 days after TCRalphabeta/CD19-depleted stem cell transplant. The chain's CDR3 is CASSWGMGNQPQHF. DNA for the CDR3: TGTGCCAGCAGTTGGGGGATGGGCAATCAGCCCCAGCATTTT.